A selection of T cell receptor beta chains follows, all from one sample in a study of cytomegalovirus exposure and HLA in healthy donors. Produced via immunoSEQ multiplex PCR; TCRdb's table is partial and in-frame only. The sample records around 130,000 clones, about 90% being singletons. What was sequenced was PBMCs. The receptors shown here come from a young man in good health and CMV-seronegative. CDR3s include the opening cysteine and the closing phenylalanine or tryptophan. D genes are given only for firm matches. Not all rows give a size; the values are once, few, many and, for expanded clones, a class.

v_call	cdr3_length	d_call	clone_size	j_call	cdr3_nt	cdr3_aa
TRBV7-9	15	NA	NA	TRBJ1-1	TGTGCCAGCAGCTTAATCGGACACGGAAACACTGAAGCTTTCTTT	CASSLIGHGNTEAFF
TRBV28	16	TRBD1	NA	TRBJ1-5	TGTGCCAGCAGTTATGACAGGGAGGTAGGCAATCAGCCCCAGCATTTT	CASSYDREVGNQPQHF
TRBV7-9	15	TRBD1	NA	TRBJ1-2	TGTGCCAGCAGCTTAGCGCTGAGGACAGGGGATGGCTACACCTTC	CASSLALRTGDGYTF
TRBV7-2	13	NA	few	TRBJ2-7	TGTGCCAGCAGCTTAGCGAGCGTCAACGAGCAGTACTTC	CASSLASVNEQYF
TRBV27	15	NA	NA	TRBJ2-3	TGTGCCAGCAGTCCTCCGGGTCTTTACACAGATACGCAGTATTTT	CASSPPGLYTDTQYF
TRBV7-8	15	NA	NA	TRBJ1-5	TGTGCCAGCAGCCGGACCCGGGGGAAGAATCAGCCCCAGCATTTT	CASSRTRGKNQPQHF
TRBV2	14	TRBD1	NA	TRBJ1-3	TGTGCCAGTGGACAGGGGGCTGCTGGAAACACCATATATTTT	CASGQGAAGNTIYF
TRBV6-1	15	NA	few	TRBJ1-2	TGTGCCAGCAGAGCAACCACAGGGTCGGGCTATGGCTACACCTTC	CASRATTGSGYGYTF
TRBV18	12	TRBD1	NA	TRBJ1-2	TGTGCCAGCTCACCCGGGACAGAGGGCTACACCTTC	CASSPGTEGYTF
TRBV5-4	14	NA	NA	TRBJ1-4	TGTGCCAGCAGCCAGGACACGGGCGATTTAAAACTGTTTTTT	CASSQDTGDLKLFF
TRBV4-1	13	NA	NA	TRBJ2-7	TGCGCCAGCAGCCATCCCAACTCCTACGAGCAGTACTTC	CASSHPNSYEQYF
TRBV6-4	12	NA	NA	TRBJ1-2	TGTGCCAGCAGTGACCCCAGTTATGGCTACACCTTC	CASSDPSYGYTF
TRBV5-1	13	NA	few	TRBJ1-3	TGCGCCAGCAGCACAGAACCGGGAAACACCATATATTTT	CASSTEPGNTIYF
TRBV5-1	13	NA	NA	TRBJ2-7	TGCGCCAGCAGCCTAACCAGGGGTTACGAGCAGTACTTC	CASSLTRGYEQYF
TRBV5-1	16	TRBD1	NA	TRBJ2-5	TGCGCCAGCAGCTTAATTCCGGGACAGAAAAAAGAGACCCAGTACTTC	CASSLIPGQKKETQYF
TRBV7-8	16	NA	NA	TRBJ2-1	TGTGCCAGCAGCACTTCGACAGGTATAAACTACAATGAGCAGTTCTTC	CASSTSTGINYNEQFF
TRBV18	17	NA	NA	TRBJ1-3	TGTGCCAGCTCAACCAGGAGGGCAGATCTCTCTGGAAACACCATATATTTT	CASSTRRADLSGNTIYF
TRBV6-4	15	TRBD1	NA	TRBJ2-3	TGTGCCAGCAGTGGGACAGGTACTAGCACAGATACGCAGTATTTT	CASSGTGTSTDTQYF
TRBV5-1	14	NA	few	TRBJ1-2	TGCGCCAGCAGCTTGGGGCGGATCAACTATGGCTACACCTTC	CASSLGRINYGYTF
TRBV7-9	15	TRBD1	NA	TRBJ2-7	TGTGCCAGCAGCAACCCCGGGACAGAAGCGTACGAGCAGTACTTC	CASSNPGTEAYEQYF
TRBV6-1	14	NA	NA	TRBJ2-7	TGTGCCAGCAGTGAAGGGCATTTCTCCTACGAGCAGTACTTC	CASSEGHFSYEQYF
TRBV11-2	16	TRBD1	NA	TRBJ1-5	TGTGCCAGCAGCCAGGGGGCAGGGGCCGGGGCTCAGCCCCAGCATTTT	CASSQGAGAGAQPQHF
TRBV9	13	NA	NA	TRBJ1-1	TGTGCCAGCAGCCCCGACAGGACCACTGAAGCTTTCTTT	CASSPDRTTEAFF
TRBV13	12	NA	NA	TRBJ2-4	TGTGCCAGCAGCTTAGGGGGGCATATCAGTTACTTC	CASSLGGHISYF
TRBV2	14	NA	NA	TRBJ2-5	TGTGCCAGCAGTGGAGGGGGGGCGAGGGAGACCCAGTACTTC	CASSGGGARETQYF
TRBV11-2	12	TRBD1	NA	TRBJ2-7	TGTGCCAGCAGCTGGGACAGTCGGGAGCAGTACTTC	CASSWDSREQYF
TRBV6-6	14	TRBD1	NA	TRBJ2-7	TGTGCCAGCAGCCTGGACAGGGCTCTCGAAGAGCAGTACTTC	CASSLDRALEEQYF
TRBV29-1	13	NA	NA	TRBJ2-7	TGCAGCGTTGAAGTGTCACTTACCTACGAGCAGTACTTC	CSVEVSLTYEQYF
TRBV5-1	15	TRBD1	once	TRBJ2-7	TGCGCCAGCAGCCGGACACAGGGGTTTCCCTACGAGCAGTACTTC	CASSRTQGFPYEQYF
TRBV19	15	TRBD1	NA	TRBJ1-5	TGTGCCAGTAGTTTCCGGGACAGGGGGAAGGGGCTCCAGCATTTT	CASSFRDRGKGLQHF
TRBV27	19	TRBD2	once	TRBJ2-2	TGTGCCAGCAGTTTCACGACCCCGGGAGCGGGGGTGAACACCGGGGAGCTGTTTTTT	CASSFTTPGAGVNTGELFF
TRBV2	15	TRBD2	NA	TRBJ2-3	TGTGCCAGCAGTGATATGGCTAGCGGGAGAGATACGCAGTATTTT	CASSDMASGRDTQYF
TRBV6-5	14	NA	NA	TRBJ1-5	TGTGCCAGCAGTGTGCAGGGCGTAGGGCAGCCCCAGCATTTT	CASSVQGVGQPQHF
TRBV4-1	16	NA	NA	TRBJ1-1	TGCGCCAGCAGCCAGGTTCCGGGACATTCGAACACTGAAGCTTTCTTT	CASSQVPGHSNTEAFF
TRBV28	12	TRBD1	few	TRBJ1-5	TGTGCCGGACAGGGGAACAATCAGCCCCAGCATTTT	CAGQGNNQPQHF
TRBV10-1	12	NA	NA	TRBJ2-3	TGCGCCAGCAGAGACAGTACAGATACGCAGTATTTT	CASRDSTDTQYF
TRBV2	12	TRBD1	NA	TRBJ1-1	TGTGCCAGGGGACAGAGTCTCACTGAAGCTTTCTTT	CARGQSLTEAFF
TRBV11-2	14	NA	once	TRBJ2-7	TGTGCCAGCAGCCCTACAGGGCCTAGCTACGAGCAGTACTTC	CASSPTGPSYEQYF
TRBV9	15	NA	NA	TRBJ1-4	TGTGCCAGCAGCGTAGCTGGAGGGGATGGTGAAAAACTGTTTTTT	CASSVAGGDGEKLFF
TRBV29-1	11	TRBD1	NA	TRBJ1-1	TGCAGCGCTAAAGGACAGGGGACAGCTTTCTTT	CSAKGQGTAFF
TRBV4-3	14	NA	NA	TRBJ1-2	TGCGCCAGCAGCCAAGATTACAGTAACTATGGCTACACCTTC	CASSQDYSNYGYTF
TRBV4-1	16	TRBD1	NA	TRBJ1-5	TGCGCCAGCAGCCTTTATCCGGGACAGGGCGGACAGCCCCAGCATTTT	CASSLYPGQGGQPQHF
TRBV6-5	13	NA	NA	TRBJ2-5	TGTGCCAGCAGTTCCCGGGGAGGAGAGACCCAGTACTTC	CASSSRGGETQYF
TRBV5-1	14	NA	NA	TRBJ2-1	TGCGCCAGCAGCCCCCCGTACGGGTACAATGAGCAGTTCTTC	CASSPPYGYNEQFF
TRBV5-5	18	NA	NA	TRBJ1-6	TGTGCCAGCAGCTTATCCCAGGGAACCCTGGCCTATAATTCACCCCTCCACTTT	CASSLSQGTLAYNSPLHF
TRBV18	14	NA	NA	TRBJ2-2	TGTGCCAGCTCACCAGTGGGAGGCACCGGGGAGCTGTTTTTT	CASSPVGGTGELFF
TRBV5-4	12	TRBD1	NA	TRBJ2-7	TGTGCCAGCAGCTGGGACAGCTACGAGCAGTACTTC	CASSWDSYEQYF
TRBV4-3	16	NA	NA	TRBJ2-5	TGCGCCAGCAGCCGCATCCTTCTAGGGGACCAAGAGACCCAGTACTTC	CASSRILLGDQETQYF
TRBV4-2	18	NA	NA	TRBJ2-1	TGTGCCAGCAGCCAAGCCGTAGGGTTGGGGGCGCCTTACAATGAGCAGTTCTTC	CASSQAVGLGAPYNEQFF
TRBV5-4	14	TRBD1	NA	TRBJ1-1	TGTGCCAGCAGCTCCCCCCGGACAGGGGCTGAAGCTTTCTTT	CASSSPRTGAEAFF
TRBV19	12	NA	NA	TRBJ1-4	TGTGCCAGTAGTATAGTTCACGGAAAACTGTTTTTT	CASSIVHGKLFF
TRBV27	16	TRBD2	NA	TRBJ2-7	TGTGCCAGCAGTTTCGAGAGGCGGGGGGCCACCCACGAGCAGTACTTC	CASSFERRGATHEQYF
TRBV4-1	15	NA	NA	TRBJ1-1	TGCGCCAGCAGCCAGAACTCTCTCAGGGGCACTGAAGCTTTCTTT	CASSQNSLRGTEAFF
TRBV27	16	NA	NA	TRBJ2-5	TGTGCCAGCAGTCCCTCCGGGGAGCGGAACCAAGAGACCCAGTACTTC	CASSPSGERNQETQYF
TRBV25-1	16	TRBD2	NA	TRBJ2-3	TGTGCCAGCAGTGAGTTAGCGGGGGGGCGGACAGATACGCAGTATTTT	CASSELAGGRTDTQYF